Listed below are T cell receptor beta chains from one sample, sequenced in a study of blood T cell repertoires in COVID-19. Produced via immunoSEQ multiplex PCR; TCRdb's table is partial and in-frame only. The sample has more than 60,000 clones; around 85% are singletons. The sequenced sample was peripheral blood. These receptors all stem from a man between 50 and 59 years old with active COVID-19. Both conserved end residues are part of each CDR3. The D gene is left open where the match is weak. The size field is filled for only some rows; it gives once, few, many or a size class.

d_gene,j_gene,v_gene,abundance,CDR3aa,CDR3nt
TRBD2,TRBJ2-2,TRBV4-1,-,CASSQVASGASGELFF,TGCGCCAGCAGCCAAGTCGCTAGCGGAGCCTCCGGGGAGCTGTTTTTT
-,TRBJ1-5,TRBV4-2,-,CASSQRGPRGQPQHF,TGTGCCAGCAGCCAGCGCGGTCCCCGGGGACAGCCCCAGCATTTT
TRBD2,TRBJ2-4,TRBV7-8,-,CASSLALGGKLNIQYF,TGTGCCAGCAGCTTAGCCCTGGGGGGGAAACTAAACATTCAGTACTTC
TRBD2,TRBJ2-1,TRBV7-3,-,CASSAGTSGPKEQFF,TGTGCCAGCAGCGCCGGGACTAGCGGGCCTAAGGAGCAGTTCTTC
TRBD1,TRBJ1-1,TRBV4-2,-,CASSQVGQGATEAFF,TGTGCCAGCAGCCAAGTCGGGCAGGGGGCCACCGAAGCTTTCTTT
-,TRBJ2-7,TRBV10-3,-,CAISETWDFSF,TGTGCCATCAGTGAGACCTGGGACTTTAGCTTC
TRBD2,TRBJ2-7,TRBV9,-,CASSPLAGSSYEQYF,TGTGCCAGCAGCCCTCTAGCGGGATCCTCCTACGAGCAGTACTTC
TRBD2,TRBJ2-2,TRBV7-8,-,CASSERGKRELFF,TGTGCCAGCAGCGAGCGGGGAAAACGGGAGCTGTTTTTT
-,TRBJ1-5,TRBV6-6,-,CASGAPNSNQPQHF,TGTGCCAGTGGGGCCCCTAATAGCAATCAGCCCCAGCATTTT
-,TRBJ2-7,TRBV6-2/TRBV6-3,-,CASSGQKQYEQYF,TGTGCCAGCAGTGGACAGAAGCAATACGAGCAGTACTTC
-,TRBJ1-4,TRBV7-9,-,CASSWGVVGEKLFF,TGTGCCAGCAGCTGGGGAGTTGTGGGTGAAAAACTGTTTTTT
-,TRBJ1-1,TRBV30,-,CAWSVPWTEANTEAFF,TGTGCCTGGAGTGTACCCTGGACAGAAGCGAACACTGAAGCTTTCTTT
-,TRBJ2-4,TRBV7-2,-,CASSFGVAKNIQYF,TGTGCCAGCAGCTTCGGGGTGGCCAAAAACATTCAGTACTTC
TRBD1,TRBJ2-5,TRBV30,-,CAWSGQGKSETQYF,TGTGCCTGGAGTGGACAGGGAAAGTCGGAGACCCAGTACTTC
-,TRBJ1-6,TRBV5-4,-,CASSLDPQFGNSPLHF,TGTGCCAGCAGCTTGGACCCCCAATTCGGGAATTCACCCCTCCACTTT
-,TRBJ2-7,TRBV6-5,-,CASSYDISYEQYF,TGTGCCAGCAGTTACGACATCTCCTACGAGCAGTACTTC
-,TRBJ2-3,TRBV3-1/TRBV3-2,once,CASSLLSTDTQYF,TGTGCCAGCAGCCTTCTCAGCACAGATACGCAGTATTTT
-,TRBJ2-1,TRBV12-3/TRBV12-4,-,CASTLRGHEQFF,TGTGCCAGCACTCTCCGCGGGCATGAGCAGTTCTTC
TRBD1,TRBJ1-5,TRBV24-1,-,CATSEDNPGQGNQPQHF,TGTGCCACCAGTGAAGACAACCCGGGACAGGGAAATCAGCCCCAGCATTTT
-,TRBJ1-2,TRBV6-5,-,CASSRGSGYTF,TGTGCCAGCAGCCGGGGATCTGGCTACACCTTC
-,TRBJ2-6,TRBV27,once,CASSLHAHQAGANVLTF,TGTGCCAGCAGTTTACACGCACATCAGGCTGGGGCCAACGTCCTGACTTTC
-,TRBJ1-2,TRBV29-1,-,CSASRDAGAVGGYTF,TGCAGCGCCTCAAGGGACGCGGGGGCGGTAGGTGGCTACACCTTC
TRBD1,TRBJ2-3,TRBV18,-,CASSPPGQTTDTQYF,TGTGCCAGCTCACCACCGGGACAGACCACAGATACGCAGTATTTT
TRBD1,TRBJ2-7,TRBV2,-,CASSVGQGIDEQYF,TGTGCCAGCAGCGTAGGACAGGGGATCGACGAGCAGTACTTC
-,TRBJ2-7,TRBV6-2/TRBV6-3,few,CASSYPGLGSYEQYF,TGTGCCAGCAGTTACCCCGGACTGGGATCCTACGAGCAGTACTTC
TRBD1,TRBJ2-7,TRBV5-1,-,CASSSMTGPEQYF,TGCGCCAGCAGCTCAATGACAGGGCCCGAGCAGTACTTC
TRBD2,TRBJ2-1,TRBV9,-,CASSVAPLAGGQNEQFF,TGTGCCAGCAGCGTAGCTCCGCTAGCGGGAGGACAGAATGAGCAGTTCTTC
TRBD1,TRBJ1-2,TRBV5-5,-,CASSSIPGQAVLSYTF,TGTGCCAGCAGCTCGATTCCGGGACAGGCGGTATTAAGCTACACCTTC
-,TRBJ2-3,TRBV7-8,-,CASSLGGQGRDTQYF,TGTGCCAGCAGCTTAGGTGGGCAGGGAAGGGATACGCAGTATTTT
-,TRBJ1-1,TRBV30,-,CAWSERVRGEAFF,TGTGCCTGGAGTGAAAGGGTTCGGGGTGAAGCTTTCTTT
-,TRBJ2-7,TRBV27,few,CASSPRPALGVYEQYF,TGTGCCAGCAGTCCCAGGCCAGCGTTAGGGGTATACGAGCAGTACTTC
-,TRBJ2-3,TRBV6-5,-,CASSNGGLGTDTQYF,TGTGCCAGCAGCAACGGGGGTCTAGGCACAGATACGCAGTATTTT
TRBD1,TRBJ2-5,TRBV7-9,-,CASSLGQAFQETQYF,TGTGCCAGCAGCCTCGGACAGGCCTTTCAAGAGACCCAGTACTTC
TRBD2,TRBJ2-7,TRBV19,-,CASSTSWRGAYEQYF,TGTGCCAGTAGTACGAGCTGGCGGGGGGCCTACGAGCAGTACTTC
TRBD2,TRBJ2-5,TRBV2,once,CASSESSGRDQETQYF,TGTGCCAGCAGTGAATCGAGCGGGAGGGACCAAGAGACCCAGTACTTC
TRBD2,TRBJ2-1,TRBV11-1,-,CASSQGTSGYNEQFF,TGTGCCAGCAGCCAGGGGACTAGCGGATACAATGAGCAGTTCTTC
-,TRBJ1-1,TRBV7-8,-,CASSLVGGRVTAFF,TGTGCCAGCAGCTTAGTGGGGGGGAGAGTAACAGCTTTCTTT
TRBD2,TRBJ2-7,TRBV28,-,CASSLGLAGAYEQYF,TGTGCCAGCAGTTTGGGACTAGCGGGGGCCTACGAGCAGTACTTC